This entry features one T cell receptor beta chain sequence. The time point: recipient sample about 28 days before transplant, after cytoreduction. These data are taken from a study of T cell clonotyping in hematopoietic cell transplantation. Clones were read by immunoSEQ multiplex PCR, and TCRdb kept only the in-frame ones, dropping some. This table holds some 26,000 clones, approximately 86% found once. Looked up from germline, CDR1 is MNHNS and CDR2 is SASEGT. CDR3 size: 15 residues. Deletions cut 2 bases from V and 2 bases from J, with 13 bases between. The sample was peripheral blood mononuclear cells, taken before stem cell transplant. This clonotype originated in a man between 40 and 49 years old with acute myeloid leukemia. Some clones in this sample may be carry-over from other donors' samples. The chain recombines TRBV6-1 with TRBJ2-7; D assignment may be TRBD1 or TRBD2 (5 bases each). CDR3 sequence: CASSERSGHPYEQYF. In DNA form, the CDR3 reads TGTGCCAGCAGTGAAAGAAGCGGACACCCCTACGAGCAGTACTTC.